Sequencing of this T cell receptor beta chain was carried out in a study of blood T cell repertoires in COVID-19. About the study: Both acute and convalescent COVID-19 samples were obtained from the United States, Italy and Spain.

Using immunoSEQ multiplex PCR, the repertoire was profiled, and TCRdb retains in-frame clones only, with some absent. Of more than 85,000 clones listed, 88% were seen once; the top ten hold 3.3%. The sequence came from a woman in her forties or fifties with acute or convalescent COVID-19. Sequenced material: peripheral blood.

As DNA, the CDR3 is TGCGCCAGCAGCTTGGGCCTAGTAGAGTCAGAGACCCAGTACTTC. Protein: CASSLGLVESETQYF. The chain recombines TRBV5-1 with TRBJ2-5, with D hard to call. Trimming cost V 0 bases and J 4 bases, with 13 bases left between them. The CDR3 has 15 residues. In germline, CDR1 is SGHRS, CDR2 YFSETQ.